The 25 T cell receptor beta chains given below trace back to one sample, sequenced in a study of T cell changes during pregnancy in multiple sclerosis. Clones were read by immunoSEQ multiplex PCR, and TCRdb kept only the in-frame ones, dropping some. The sample yields fewer than 65,000 clones, about nine tenths seen once. Sequencing used CD4+ T cells from peripheral blood mononuclear cells, obtained in the first trimester of pregnancy. These receptors were obtained from a female donor with multiple sclerosis, enrolled in a pregnancy study.

J is TRBJ2-3 and V is TRBV7-3; TRBD2 agrees at 7 bases. Unmatched junction bases numbered 3, after V lost 2 bases and J lost 4 bases. The length of the CDR3 is 14 residues. Germline V gene data show CDR1 as SGHTA and CDR2 as FQGTGA. The CDR3 region has the DNA TGTGCCAGCAGCTTAGTCGGGGGGTCAGATACGCAGTATTTT. Translation gives CASSLVGGSDTQYF.

The sample holds a few counts of this clone. V usage is TRBV5-1 and J usage is TRBJ2-7; tentative D call: TRBD2 (6 bases). Trimming left V 7 bases short and J 5 bases short, with 13 bases between. CDR3 size: 12 residues. Per the germline V gene, CDR1 is SGHRS and CDR2 is YFSETQ. The CDR3 DNA reads as TGCGCCAGCTCACTCGGGGGAGACGAGCAGTACTTC. Encoded protein: CASSLGGDEQYF.

The J gene is TRBJ1-5, the V gene TRBV12-5; D is unresolved. From germline, CDR1 is LGHNT and CDR2 FRNRAP. The V and J ends lost 4 bases and 7 bases respectively, with 8 bases between them. This CDR3 contains 12 residues. The CDR3 loop reads CASGSLLQPQHF. The CDR3 DNA reads TGTGCTAGTGGTTCCCTCTTACAGCCCCAGCATTTT.

This clone showed up just once. The rearrangement uses TRBV9 and TRBJ2-7; a weak D match, TRBD2 (5 bases). Trimming removed 0 bases from V and 6 bases from J, with 7 bases in between. Germline loops: CDR1 SGDLS, CDR2 YYNGEE. The CDR3 is 12 residues long. For the CDR3, the DNA is TGTGCCAGCAGCGTAGTAGGAGGCGAGCAGTACTTC. Protein sequence: CASSVVGGEQYF.

This chain links TRBV6-4 with TRBJ2-5, with a tentative D call TRBD2 (6 bases). V gave up 1 base and J gave up 4 bases, with 25 bases separating them. CDR3 size: 19 residues. Germline CDR1 reads MRHNA; CDR2 reads SNTAGT. The CDR3 nucleotides are TGTGCCAGCAGTGACTTCAGCTCCCCAGGGCGGGACCCCGGAGAGACCCAGTACTTC. This gives the protein CASSDFSSPGRDPGETQYF.

The V gene is TRBV11-2, the J gene TRBJ2-5; tentative D call: TRBD2 (5 bases). Germline V gene data show CDR1 as SGHAT and CDR2 as FQNNGV. Between the trimmed V and J ends, which lost 5 bases and 5 bases, there was a span of 15 bases. The CDR3 runs 14 residues. CDR3 protein: CASSPRLAGETQYF. CDR3 DNA: TGTGCCAGCAGCCCCAGGCTAGCTGGGGAGACCCAGTACTTC.

This chain connects TRBV4-1 to TRBJ2-1; weak D call: TRBD2 (6 bases). CDR1 and CDR2 (germline): MGHRA, YSYEKL. The V gene lost 1 base and the J gene lost 8 bases, with 6 bases spanning the gap. The CDR3 sequence is 12 residues long. The CDR3 is CASSQGLDEQFF. The CDR3 nucleotides read TGCGCCAGCAGCCAAGGACTAGATGAGCAGTTCTTC.

The chain couples TRBV7-3 to TRBJ2-1, with TRBD2 identical over 7 bases. Germline trimming cut 5 bases from V and 7 bases from J; bases unmatched to any gene: 11. This CDR3 has 15 residues. Germline CDR1 reads SGHTA; CDR2 reads FQGTGA. DNA of the CDR3: TGTGCCAGCAGCCCCAGCGGGGCCATCCTTAATGAGCAGTTCTTC. This codes for CASSPSGAILNEQFF.

The rearrangement uses TRBV2 and TRBJ2-3, with a possible D match to TRBD2 (5 bases). The CDR3 is made up of 22 amino acids. Between the trimmed V and J ends, which lost 8 bases and 2 bases, there was a span of 38 bases. CDR1 is SNHLY, CDR2 FYNNEI, per germline. In DNA, the CDR3 is TGTGCCAGCGGGCGACGCGTTACTAGGTCCACCAGCCCAACCCAACCCACAGATACGCAGTATTTT. This codes for CASGRRVTRSTSPTQPTDTQYF.

The V gene is TRBV6-6, the J gene TRBJ2-5; TRBD2 aligns across 12 bases. From germline, CDR1 is MNHNY and CDR2 SVGAGI (reference sequence). The CDR3 spans 16 residues. V trimming: 2 bases; J trimming: 3 bases; junction bases outside the gene matches: 4. The CDR3 nucleotides read TGTGCCAGCAGTTACAGACTAGCGGGAGATAAAGAGACCCAGTACTTC. Residues: CASSYRLAGDKETQYF.

The chain uses TRBV27 and TRBJ1-2; 8 positions match TRBD1. The V gene's germline CDR1 is MNHEY and CDR2 SMNVEV (reference sequence). After removal of 3 bases from V and 4 bases from J, the junction contained 10 bases not matched to a gene. The CDR3 is made up of 16 amino acids. The CDR3: CASSFYDRGEIYGYTF. The CDR3 nucleotides read TGTGCCAGCAGTTTTTACGACAGGGGAGAAATCTATGGCTACACCTTC.

The chain uses TRBV27 and TRBJ2-7; D may be TRBD1 (6 bases). Germline-derived CDR1 and CDR2 are MNHEY and SMNVEV (reference sequence). The CDR3 runs to 14 residues. Trimming took off 7 bases at V and 0 bases at J, with 13 bases between the two ends. The CDR3 spells CASKGQGSSYEQYF. The CDR3 DNA is TGTGCCAGCAAAGGCCAGGGGAGCTCCTACGAGCAGTACTTC.

The V gene is TRBV28, the J gene TRBJ2-1; no firm D call. CDR1 MDHEN and CDR2 SYDVKM come from the germline V gene. The V and J ends lost 7 bases and 6 bases respectively, with 10 bases between them. The CDR3 runs 12 residues. The CDR3, as DNA: TGTGCCAGCAAATGGGCAGGCAATGAGCAGTTCTTC. Translated: CASKWAGNEQFF.

The rearrangement uses TRBV9 and TRBJ1-5, with D possibly TRBD1 on 5 matching bases. CDR1 SGDLS and CDR2 YYNGEE come from the germline V gene. This CDR3 has 13 amino acids. V was trimmed by 4 bases and J by 5 bases, leaving 10 bases between them. CDR3: CASSKPGYQPQHF. CDR3 DNA: TGTGCCAGCAGCAAGCCAGGGTATCAGCCCCAGCATTTT.

J is TRBJ1-5 and V is TRBV19, with D perhaps TRBD1 (6 bases). Trimming shortened V by 5 bases and J by 0 bases, and 17 bases separated the two germline ends. CDR1 and CDR2 (germline): LNHDA, SQIVND (reference sequence). The CDR3 has 17 amino acids. CDR3 amino acids: CASSLLGGAGSNQPQHF. CDR3 nucleotides: TGTGCCAGTAGTTTATTAGGGGGGGCGGGTAGCAATCAGCCCCAGCATTTT.

V usage is TRBV7-2 and J usage is TRBJ2-3; a possible D gene is TRBD2 (5 bases). Germline CDR1 SGHTA, CDR2 FQGNSA. With 1 base removed from V and 2 bases from J, the gap between germline ends came to 13 bases. This CDR3 is built from 16 residues. As DNA, the CDR3 is TGTGCCAGCAGCTTAGACAGCGGCTCCCCCACAGATACGCAGTATTTT. Encoded protein: CASSLDSGSPTDTQYF.

This chain connects TRBV7-2 to TRBJ2-1; 12 bases fit TRBD2. The germline V gene encodes CDR1 SGHTA and CDR2 FQGNSA. CDR3 length: 16 amino acids. V was pared by 1 base and J by 10 bases, with 8 bases of the junction left unmatched. DNA of the CDR3: TGTGCCAGCAGCTTAGATGTTACTAGCGGGGGGCGCGAGCAGTTCTTC. Protein: CASSLDVTSGGREQFF.

The V and J genes are TRBV4-2 and TRBJ2-2, with 8 bases fitting TRBD2. Looked up from germline, CDR1 is LGHNA and CDR2 is YNFKEQ. After removal of 1 base from V and 2 bases from J, the junction contained 9 bases not matched to a gene. The CDR3 runs to 18 residues. The CDR3 is CASSQVPSGWGNTGELFF. CDR3 coding DNA: TGTGCCAGCAGCCAAGTCCCTAGCGGGTGGGGAAACACCGGGGAGCTGTTTTTT.

This clone was observed once. The V call is TRBV6-5, the J call TRBJ1-2, with D perhaps TRBD1 (5 bases). V shed 2 bases and J shed 7 bases, with 8 bases lying between them. The CDR3 loop spans 12 amino acids. The V gene's germline CDR1 is MNHEY and CDR2 SVGAGI. The CDR3 bases are TGTGCCAGCAGTTACAAAGGGGCTGGCTACACCTTC. This codes for CASSYKGAGYTF.

The chain uses TRBV5-4 and TRBJ2-5; D gene uncertain. The V gene lost 5 bases and the J gene lost 7 bases, with 15 bases spanning the gap. Germline assignment: CDR1 SGHNT and CDR2 YYREEE (reference sequence). The CDR3 consists of 13 residues. Written as DNA, the CDR3 is TGTGCCAGCAGACTTTTTGGTCCAGGGACCCAGTACTTC. Encoded protein: CASRLFGPGTQYF.

This rearrangement joins TRBV4-1 to TRBJ2-3; TRBD2 agrees at 7 bases. The CDR3 covers 16 residues. The J segment lost 2 bases and the V segment lost 2 bases, leaving 7 bases of the junction unmatched. Germline assignment: CDR1 MGHRA and CDR2 YSYEKL. The CDR3 nucleotides read TGCGCCAGCAGCCAATTTGGGACTACTACCACAGATACGCAGTATTTT. The encoded protein is CASSQFGTTTTDTQYF.

V and J are TRBV4-2 and TRBJ2-3; no clear D. Per germline, CDR1 LGHNA and CDR2 YNFKEQ. Trimming left V 4 bases short and J 6 bases short, with 5 bases between. This CDR3 spans 11 amino acids. CDR3 DNA sequence: TGTGCCAGCAGCCGTCAGGATACGCAGTATTTT. It encodes CASSRQDTQYF.

V is TRBV19 and J is TRBJ2-2; D ambiguous. This CDR3 spans 16 amino acids. V dropped 7 bases and J dropped 0 bases, with 15 bases sitting between them. Germline V gene data show CDR1 as LNHDA and CDR2 as SQIVND (reference sequence). CDR3 sequence reads: CASTYLGGPNTGELFF. The DNA of the CDR3 is TGTGCCAGTACTTATTTAGGCGGCCCGAACACCGGGGAGCTGTTTTTT.

This clone appeared a single time. The CDR3 DNA reads as TGCGCCAGCAGCCAAGGGTTTTTTGTAGGGGCCCAGTACTTC. Translated: CASSQGFFVGAQYF. The V and J genes are TRBV4-3 and TRBJ2-5; perhaps TRBD1 as D (5 bases). V was clipped by 1 base and J by 9 bases, with 15 bases between them. This CDR3 has 14 residues. CDR1 and CDR2 from the germline V gene are LGHNA and YSLEER.

The chain is built from TRBV7-9 and TRBJ1-1, with D unclear. Trimming shortened V by 3 bases and J by 2 bases, and 13 bases separated the two germline ends. Germline loops: CDR1 SEHNR, CDR2 FQNEAQ (reference sequence). The CDR3 contains 15 residues. The CDR3 sequence is CASSLGGAGNTEAFF. Written as DNA, the CDR3 is TGTGCCAGCAGCTTGGGAGGCGCCGGTAACACTGAAGCTTTCTTT.